Following are 24 T cell receptor beta chains from one sample sequenced in a study of blood T cell repertoires in COVID-19. TCRdb's copy holds only in-frame clones and misses some; the assay was immunoSEQ multiplex PCR. The sample holds roughly 250,000 clones, roughly 84% seen once. Source material: peripheral blood. The receptors derive from a woman in her 40s who had recovered from COVID-19.

The chain recombines TRBV2 with TRBJ1-1, with D maybe TRBD1 (6 bases). This CDR3 spans 14 amino acids. Germline values: CDR1 SNHLY, CDR2 FYNNEI. The V end was cut by 5 bases, the J end by 4 bases, with 14 bases between. As DNA, the CDR3 is TGTGCCAGCAGTTTTTACAGGGATGGCACTGAAGCTTTCTTT. Protein: CASSFYRDGTEAFF. The variable domain in full, completed from reference TRBV2 and TRBJ1-1, reads EPEVTQTPSHQVTQMGQEVILRCVPISNHLYFYWYRQILGQKVEFLVSFYNNEISEKSEIFDDQFSVERPDGSNFTLKIRSTKLEDSAMYFCASSFYRDGTEAFFGQGTRLTVV.

The chain carries TRBV30 and TRBJ2-2; unclear D gene. Looked up from germline, CDR1 is GTSNPN and CDR2 is SVGIG (reference sequence). Deletions cut 0 bases from V and 5 bases from J, with 10 bases between. The CDR3 runs to 14 residues. The CDR3 here is CAWSVEAGTGELFF. Written as DNA, the CDR3 is TGTGCCTGGAGTGTAGAAGCCGGGACCGGGGAGCTGTTTTTT.

V and J are TRBV11-2 and TRBJ1-3; the D is unclear. CDR3 size: 13 residues. Trimming removed 0 bases from V and 6 bases from J, with 6 bases in between. Germline V gene sequence: CDR1 SGHAT, CDR2 FQNNGV. This CDR3 is CASSLETANTIYF. In DNA, the CDR3 is TGTGCCAGCAGCTTAGAAACAGCAAACACCATATATTTT.

This rearrangement joins TRBV6-5 to TRBJ1-2; possibly TRBD1 for D (6 bases). V was shortened by 6 bases and J by 4 bases, with 15 bases between the two germline ends. CDR1 and CDR2 (germline): MNHEY, SVGAGI. This CDR3 spans 14 amino acids. CDR3 in amino acids: CASSRDQGPYGYTF. CDR3 coding DNA: TGTGCCAGCAGCCGAGACCAGGGGCCCTATGGCTACACCTTC.

The chain links TRBV18 to TRBJ1-2, with D possibly matching TRBD1 (6 bases). Per the germline V gene, CDR1 is KGHSH and CDR2 is LQKENI. Trimming left V 3 bases short and J 8 bases short, with 10 bases between. The CDR3 has 12 amino acids. The CDR3 loop is CASSPDREGYTF. CDR3 DNA sequence: TGTGCCAGCTCACCGGACAGAGAAGGCTACACCTTC.

The chain joins TRBV4-2 to TRBJ2-5, with TRBD2 matching over 7 bases. Germline assignment: CDR1 LGHNA and CDR2 YNFKEQ. The V gene end was trimmed by 0 bases and the J gene end by 5 bases; junction bases not matched to a gene: 3. The CDR3 covers 14 residues. The chain's CDR3 is CASSQDSGGETQYF. Here the CDR3 DNA reads TGTGCCAGCAGCCAAGATTCCGGGGGGGAGACCCAGTACTTC.

This sequence joins TRBV9 and TRBJ2-5; D might be TRBD2 (5 bases). In germline, CDR1 is SGDLS, CDR2 YYNGEE. CDR3 length: 19 residues. V gave up 1 base and J gave up 5 bases, with 27 bases separating them. The CDR3 coding sequence is TGTGCCAGCAGCGTATTGTTTCTGGGCAGGCGGTCCTCGGGGGAGACCCAGTACTTC. Translating it yields CASSVLFLGRRSSGETQYF.

The chain couples TRBV28 to TRBJ2-3, with 8 nucleotides matching TRBD1. V was pared by 1 base and J by 1 base, with 10 bases of the junction left unmatched. CDR1 and CDR2 (germline): MDHEN, SYDVKM. This CDR3 is built from 18 residues. The CDR3 DNA sequence: TGTGCCAGCAGTTTATACAGTGCAGGGGGCGGTGGCACAGATACGCAGTATTTT. Translation: CASSLYSAGGGGTDTQYF.

This clone was found a few times. The chain couples TRBV4-1 to TRBJ1-6, with D hard to call. This CDR3 is 17 amino acids long. The germline CDR1 and CDR2 sequences are MGHRA and YSYEKL. Trimming left V 0 bases short and J 5 bases short, with 14 bases between. CDR3 loop: CASSQDQSTVDNSPLHF. CDR3 nucleotide sequence: TGCGCCAGCAGCCAAGATCAGAGTACAGTCGATAATTCACCCCTCCACTTT.

V is TRBV4-1 and J is TRBJ1-2; D remains unclear. The CDR3 loop spans 13 amino acids. Looked up from germline, CDR1 is MGHRA and CDR2 is YSYEKL. V was trimmed by 3 bases and J by 1 base, leaving 6 bases between them. Written as DNA, the CDR3 is TGCGCCAGCAGCCACGGGGTTAACTATGGCTACACCTTC. It specifies CASSHGVNYGYTF.

This rearrangement joins TRBV19 to TRBJ1-5; 9 bases are a match to TRBD1. The germline V gene encodes CDR1 LNHDA and CDR2 SQIVND (reference sequence). The V and J ends lost 7 bases and 6 bases, in that order; junction bases with no gene match: 10. This CDR3 is built from 15 residues. CDR3 sequence reads: CASTPRRDRVQPQHF. The CDR3 region has the DNA TGTGCCAGTACCCCCAGGCGGGACAGGGTTCAGCCCCAGCATTTT. Supplemented by reference TRBV19 and TRBJ1-5, the full variable domain reads DGGITQSPKYLFRKEGQNVTLSCEQNLNHDAMYWYRQDPGQGLRLIYYSQIVNDFQKGDIAEGYSVSREKKESFPLTVTSAQKNPTAFYLCASTPRRDRVQPQHFGDGTRLSIL.

This clone was seen just once. The chain uses TRBV3-1 (or the pseudogene TRBV3-2) and TRBJ2-3, with 7 bases identical to TRBD2. CDR1 is LGHDT, CDR2 YNNKEL, per germline (reference sequence). The CDR3 consists of 19 residues. V lost 4 bases and J lost 2; bases outside the gene matches: 18. DNA for the CDR3: TGTGCCAGCAGCCCAAGTCGCTGGGGGGGGGTCGTCAACACAGATACGCAGTATTTT. Translating it yields CASSPSRWGGVVNTDTQYF.

The chain links TRBV6-5 to TRBJ2-2, with TRBD2 matching 7 bases. V was clipped by 11 bases and J by 0 bases; unmatched bases: 9. The germline CDR1 and CDR2 sequences are MNHEY and SVGAGI. The CDR3 contains 15 residues. The CDR3 spells CALREEGTNTGELFF. CDR3 in DNA: TGTGCCCTCCGGGAGGAGGGTACGAACACCGGGGAGCTGTTTTTT.

The rearrangement joins TRBV5-8 to TRBJ1-5; D is unresolved. Deletions cut 1 base from V and 2 bases from J, with 10 bases between. The CDR3 totals 15 residues. Germline V gene data show CDR1 as SGHTS and CDR2 as YDEGEE. CDR3 bases: TGTGCCAGCAGCTTGTCGGTATACGGCAATCAGCCCCAGCATTTT. Translating gives CASSLSVYGNQPQHF.

The V gene is TRBV7-9, the J gene TRBJ2-3; weak D call: TRBD1 (6 bases). The germline V and J ends were trimmed by 5 bases and 1 base, with 10 bases remaining between them. The CDR3 runs to 14 residues. CDR1 SEHNR and CDR2 FQNEAQ come from the germline V gene (reference sequence). The CDR3 loop reads CASSRGQRTDTQYF. The CDR3 DNA is TGTGCCAGCAGCCGAGGACAGCGCACAGATACGCAGTATTTT.

The rearrangement uses TRBV19 and TRBJ1-4; possible D gene TRBD1, 6 bases. V was pared by 10 bases and J by 1 base, with 13 bases between. This CDR3 is 14 amino acids long. In germline, CDR1 is LNHDA, CDR2 SQIVND (reference sequence). CDR3 amino acids: CATKEQGTNEKLFF. DNA of the CDR3: TGTGCCACCAAGGAACAGGGAACTAATGAAAAACTGTTTTTT.

The chain recombines TRBV3-1 (or the pseudogene TRBV3-2) with TRBJ2-5, with a weak D call TRBD1 (5 bases). This CDR3 is 15 amino acids long. With 2 bases removed from V and 2 bases from J, the gap between germline ends came to 12 bases. Looked up from germline, CDR1 is LGHDT and CDR2 is YNNKEL (reference sequence). CDR3: CASSQSLGDQETQYF. The CDR3 nucleotides are TGTGCCAGCAGCCAATCCCTAGGGGATCAAGAGACCCAGTACTTC.

The chain has TRBV18 and TRBJ2-5, with 11 bases that match TRBD2. Germline CDR1 reads KGHSH; CDR2 reads LQKENI. The CDR3 loop spans 14 amino acids. The trim removed 4 bases at V and 2 bases at J, leaving 0 bases unmatched. This CDR3 reads CASSRLAGQETQYF. The CDR3 DNA reads TGTGCCAGCTCACGACTAGCGGGGCAAGAGACCCAGTACTTC.

The chain couples TRBV5-1 to TRBJ2-7; D gene ambiguous. Between the trimmed V and J ends, which lost 0 bases and 6 bases, there was a span of 7 bases. This CDR3 contains 12 residues. Germline values: CDR1 SGHRS, CDR2 YFSETQ. Here the CDR3 reads CASSLVAAEQYF. CDR3 sequence (DNA): TGCGCCAGCAGCTTGGTAGCCGCCGAGCAGTACTTC.

This chain connects TRBV18 to TRBJ2-7; D might be TRBD2 (6 bases). V shed 6 bases and J shed 6 bases, with 15 bases lying between them. The germline V gene has CDR1 KGHSH and CDR2 LQKENI. This CDR3 has 13 amino acids. The CDR3 is CASSPSGVGEQYF. In nucleotides, the CDR3 is TGTGCCAGCTCCCCCTCGGGGGTAGGCGAGCAGTACTTC.

This chain connects TRBV5-5 to TRBJ2-4; D not certain. This CDR3 is 16 amino acids long. Trimming stripped 3 bases from V and 1 base from J, with 14 bases between. CDR1 is SGHKS and CDR2 is YYEKEE in the germline V gene (reference sequence). CDR3 in amino acids: CASSSYFSFAKNIQYF. The DNA of the CDR3 is TGTGCCAGCAGCTCATACTTTTCCTTTGCCAAAAACATTCAGTACTTC.

The J gene is TRBJ1-4, the V gene TRBV9, with D possibly matching TRBD1 (5 bases). The CDR3 covers 14 residues. Germline loops: CDR1 SGDLS, CDR2 YYNGEE. The germline V and J ends were trimmed by 0 bases and 7 bases, with 10 bases remaining between them. The CDR3 reads CASSVAGVGEKLFF. In nucleotides, the CDR3 is TGTGCCAGCAGCGTAGCGGGGGTTGGTGAAAAACTGTTTTTT.

The V call is TRBV5-1, the J call TRBJ2-1; 7 positions agree with TRBD1. Germline CDR1 is SGHRS and CDR2 is YFSETQ. The CDR3 runs to 13 residues. After removal of 3 bases from V and 8 bases from J, the junction contained 5 bases not matched to a gene. In DNA form, the CDR3 reads TGCGCCAGCAGCTCAAGACAGGGCGATGAGCAGTTCTTC. Residues: CASSSRQGDEQFF.

The chain has TRBV3-1 (or the pseudogene TRBV3-2) and TRBJ2-7; TRBD1 agrees at 8 bases. V lost 5 bases and J lost 3; bases outside the gene matches: 9. From germline, CDR1 is LGHDT and CDR2 YNNKEL (reference sequence). The CDR3 is made up of 15 amino acids. The chain's CDR3 is CASSAPGQVFYEQYF. Here the CDR3 DNA reads TGTGCCAGCAGCGCACCGGGACAGGTTTTCTACGAGCAGTACTTC.